This T cell receptor beta chain was profiled in a study of radiation and T cells in renal cell carcinoma (dated by TCRdb to the early 2020s). For the wider study: Samples came from a clinical trial, in which primary renal cell carcinomas received 15 Gy stereotactic body radiation therapy followed by nephrectomy 4 weeks later. A total of approximately 53 samples underwent TCR beta sequencing, made up of approximately 26 tumors and roughly 27 peripheral blood samples. Across all 53 samples, approximately 4,000,000 unique CDR3 nucleotide sequences, encoding 2.5 million to 3 million unique CDR3 amino acid sequences, were identified. What the work shows at the level of the full study, not this receptor alone: Because pretreatment tumor biopsies were not available, the study could not determine whether clonotypes were already present within the tumor at baseline. Tracking of blood repertoire dynamics stopped at less than 5 weeks after treatment, with no follow-up past that point. Effects of radiation dose or scheduling on the TCR repertoire could not be addressed with the single-armed trial design. In blood, the top tumor clonotypes increased between baseline and 2 weeks post-radiation and then shrank by 4 weeks, which suggests that tumor-resident clones expanded only transiently.

The time point label of this sample denotes: baseline pretreatment blood. The treatment or condition label, as the study defines it: 15 Gy SBRT to primary tumor, nephrectomy 4 weeks later. To follow tumor-enriched clonotypes, peripheral blood was collected serially from radiation-treated patients at baseline and again at 2 weeks and 4 weeks after SBRT. Every patient's renal cell carcinoma showed clear cell pathology. Genomic DNA for TCR sequencing was prepared using the QIAamp DNA Blood Mini Kit (Qiagen). The analyses included just those samples that passed every quality control check. Note on this clone: No cognate antigen has been identified for it. Base qualities were left out, and no much larger clone turns up one base away.

V loses 1 base, J loses 4 bases, and the germline ends lie 13 bases apart. Measured from the cysteine to the phenylalanine, the CDR3 is 15 residues long. This entry keeps only the CDR3 DNA: 45 bases, framed from base 1. For CDR1 and CDR2, the germline V gene (reference sequence) lists LNHDA and SQIVND. Following the manufacturer's recommendations, the immunoSEQ kit was used to generate TCR beta libraries from genomic DNA. To prepare the libraries, a first multiplex PCR with proprietary primers was run, followed by a second PCR that added unique barcodes, and a bead cleanup was done after each round. A positive control reaction and a negative control reaction, both provided in the kit, were run with every batch of samples. The final libraries were assessed on an Agilent 4200 TapeStation D1000 ScreenTape, pooled by volume, and quantified by qPCR. Sequencing ran on an Illumina NextSeq500 with a MidOutput 150-cycle cartridge, using 156 Read1 and 15 Index1 cycles with kit custom primers. The pooled library was loaded at 0.75 to 1 pM, and approximately 20% PhiX control was spiked in. The study's own analysis went as follows. Vendor-processed data were analyzed in R, and a clonotype was defined as all T cells sharing the same CDR3 nucleotide sequence. In the clone abundance analyses, frequencies in each sample were normalized to that sample's 10,000 most abundant clones. Public T cell clones, which averaged fewer than five per sample, were excluded before analysis. Tumor-enriched and baseline blood-enriched clonotypes were defined by at least a 32-fold difference in abundance between compartments. Clonotypes expanded or contracted between blood time points were identified with a beta-binomial differential abundance model. The Baroni-Urbani and Buser coefficient was used to measure tumor-blood repertoire similarity, and groups were compared with two-tailed Wilcoxon tests in R. TCRdb carries this immuneACCESS record with in-frame sequences only. Its versions omit some clonotypes, under half of them owing to an unresolved V gene in the studies checked, with the rest unexplained. The V and J calls and clone size are taken from that table; D and trimming were inferred from the DNA. This sample gives about 95,000 clones in total; around nine tenths of them show up just once. Almost 8% of the sample belongs to the ten largest clones.

The source is a man aged 45 to 65 with renal cell carcinoma. The rearranged chain carries TRBV19 and TRBJ1-2; perhaps TRBD1 is the D gene, with 6 bases matching. The sequences come from blood, collected from a patient whose treatment included radiotherapy and nephrectomy. The DNA reads as follows: TGTGCCAGTAGTATAGCCTTTGAGACAGGCTATGGCTACACCTTC. This translates into CASSIAFETGYGYTF.